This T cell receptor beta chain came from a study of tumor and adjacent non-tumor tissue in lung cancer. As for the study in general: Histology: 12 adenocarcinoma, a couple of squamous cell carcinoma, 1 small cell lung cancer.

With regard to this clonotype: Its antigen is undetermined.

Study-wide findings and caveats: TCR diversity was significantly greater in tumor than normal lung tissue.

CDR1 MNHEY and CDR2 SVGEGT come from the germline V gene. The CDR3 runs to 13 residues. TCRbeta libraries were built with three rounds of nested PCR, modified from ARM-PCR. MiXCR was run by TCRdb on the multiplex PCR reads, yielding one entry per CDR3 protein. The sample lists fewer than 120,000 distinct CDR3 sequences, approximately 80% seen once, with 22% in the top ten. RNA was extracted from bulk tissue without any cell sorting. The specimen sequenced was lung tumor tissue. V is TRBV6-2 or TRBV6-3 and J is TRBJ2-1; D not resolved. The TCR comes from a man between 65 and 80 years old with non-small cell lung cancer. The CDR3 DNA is TGTGTAAGTAACAAAGGCGGTTACAATGAGCAGTTCTTC. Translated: CVSNKGGYNEQFF.